This record looks at one TCR beta chain sequence and its context. Its antigen is unknown. This specimen comes from a study of T-cell reconstitution after alpha-beta-depleted transplantation in children. General study findings and limits: In patients about two months after transplant, alpha-beta T cells reportedly arose from several hundred expanded graft clones. The main origin of T-cell counts and diversity one year after transplant was newly produced T cells. High day-60 TCRbeta diversity in some patients came from surviving recipient T cells and thymic progenitors.

TCRbeta library construction was performed incorporating unique molecular identifiers. TCRdb processed the PCR reads anew with MiXCR; each CDR3 protein has one entry. This sample has 450,000 to 600,000 distinct CDR3 sequences, with roughly 10% found just once. This CDR3 is 13 amino acids long. Germline V CDR1 and CDR2: MNHEY, SVGEGT. Trimming took 2 bases from V and 7 from J, leaving 9 bases between them. The TCR was taken from a child aged 2 to 10 with inherited bone marrow failure, due to receive a stem cell transplant. V and J are TRBV6-2 or TRBV6-3 and TRBJ2-1; D remains unclear. Sequencing used PBMCs, obtained before TCRalphabeta/CD19-depleted stem cell transplant. CDR3 in DNA: TGTGCCAGCAGTTACCTGCCTAGTAATGAGCAGTTCTTC. It is translated as CASSYLPSNEQFF.